Presented here are 19 T cell receptor beta chains from one specimen sequenced in a study of CD8+CD57+ T cells in acquired aplastic anemia. The study profiled TCR beta VDJ and CDR3 using genomic DNA as template. One entry per CDR3 protein, called by TCRdb with MiXCR from the reads. The sample yields some 130,000 distinct CDR3 sequences, 40% to 60% seen once. The specimen sequenced was sorted CD4+, CD8+, or CD8+CD57+ T cells (not recorded which) from PBMCs. These receptors came from a human donor in good health, serving as a control.

Worth noting for this clonotype: One junction end does not reproduce the germline sequence, and a read error may be involved. The chain has TRBV15 and TRBJ2-2; 8 nucleotides agree with TRBD2. Germline assignment: CDR1 LNHNV and CDR2 YYDKDF (reference sequence). There are 16 residues in the CDR3. CDR3 amino acids: CATSRGRGGDTRELFF. In DNA, the CDR3 is TGTGCCACCAGCAGAGGTCGGGGGGGCGACACCCGGGAGCTGTTTTTT.

This clonotype has just a few counts. The chain employs TRBV20-1 and TRBJ1-2; 8 bases map to TRBD1. V was clipped by 5 bases and J by 2 bases; unmatched bases: 10. This CDR3 is built from 15 residues. From germline, CDR1 is DFQATT and CDR2 SNEGSKA (reference sequence). The CDR3 nucleotides read TGCAGTGCTGGTGACAGGGGAAGGGCCAACTATGGCTACACCTTC. Residues: CSAGDRGRANYGYTF.

This clonotype was seen many times. The rearrangement uses TRBV5-5 and TRBJ2-5; no definite D call. Trimming removed 1 base from V and 4 bases from J, with 5 bases in between. The germline CDR1 and CDR2 sequences are SGHKS and YYEKEE (reference sequence). The CDR3 runs 12 residues. CDR3 sequence reads: CASSLFGETQYF. The CDR3 DNA follows: TGTGCCAGCAGCTTGTTCGGAGAGACCCAGTACTTC.

This sequence joins TRBV24-1 and TRBJ2-1, with 8 positions matching TRBD1. The CDR3 loop spans 12 amino acids. Germline lookup yields CDR1 KGHDR and CDR2 SFDVKD. J gave up 12 bases and V 4 bases, and 4 bases lay outside the gene matches. The CDR3: CATSETGTGQFF. The CDR3, as DNA: TGTGCCACCAGTGAAACTGGGACAGGGCAGTTCTTC.

The gene calls are TRBV15 and TRBJ1-5; TRBD1 is a possible D gene (5 bases). V lost 2 bases to trimming and J lost 6 bases, with 11 bases between them. This CDR3 has 14 amino acids. From germline, CDR1 is LNHNV and CDR2 YYDKDF (reference sequence). This CDR3 is CATSRIGGGQPQHF. CDR3 coding DNA: TGTGCCACCAGCAGAATCGGGGGAGGTCAGCCCCAGCATTTT.

The chain combines TRBV20-1 with TRBJ1-1; D is perhaps TRBD1 (5 bases). Germline CDR1 and CDR2: DFQATT and SNEGSKA (reference sequence). CDR3 size: 14 residues. The V and J ends lost 0 bases and 5 bases respectively, with 13 bases between them. The CDR3 region is CSARDAGPGTEAFF. DNA for the CDR3: TGCAGTGCTAGAGATGCAGGGCCGGGAACTGAAGCTTTCTTT.

This clonotype was detected ten times or more. The chain employs TRBV5-1 and TRBJ1-2; TRBD1 might be the D (5 bases). V lost 3 bases to trimming and J lost 6 bases, with 9 bases between them. Germline values: CDR1 SGHRS, CDR2 YFSETQ. The CDR3 loop spans 12 amino acids. For the CDR3, the DNA is TGCGCCAGCAGCTCATCAGGGAATGGCTACACCTTC. Translating gives CASSSSGNGYTF.

This clonotype was picked up one time. This chain connects TRBV19 to TRBJ1-5; D unresolved. This CDR3 is built from 13 residues. The V end was cut by 3 bases, the J end by 6 bases, with 9 bases between. Germline V gene lookup returns CDR1 LNHDA and CDR2 SQIVND (reference sequence). CDR3 residues: CASSIWSAQPQHF. DNA for the CDR3: TGTGCCAGTAGTATCTGGTCTGCTCAGCCCCAGCATTTT.

This clonotype is judged medium-sized. The chain has TRBV24-1 and TRBJ2-3; 10 bases match TRBD1. Germline CDR1 reads KGHDR; CDR2 reads SFDVKD. The CDR3 has 16 residues. V lost 3 bases and J lost 5; bases outside the gene matches: 7. The CDR3 protein is CATSDPETGGQDTQYF. The CDR3 DNA follows: TGTGCCACCAGTGATCCTGAGACAGGGGGCCAAGATACGCAGTATTTT.

In this sample, this clonotype turned up a few times. The rearrangement uses TRBV10-2 and TRBJ2-1; 7 nucleotides align to TRBD1. The germline gives CDR1 WSHSY, CDR2 SAAADI. The CDR3 covers 16 residues. With V trimmed by 2 bases and J by 2 bases, 6 bases remained unmatched. The CDR3 DNA reads as TGCGCCAGCAGTGAGACGACAGGGAGCCCCTACAATGAGCAGTTCTTC. Its translation: CASSETTGSPYNEQFF.

The V call is TRBV7-2, the J call TRBJ1-6; 7 bases align to TRBD1. The ends lost 5 bases at V and 6 bases at J; junction bases unmatched: 7. This CDR3 region has 15 residues. CDR1 is SGHTA, CDR2 FQGNSA, per germline. CDR3 in amino acids: CASSPRQGRNSPLHF. CDR3 nucleotide sequence: TGTGCCAGCAGCCCCCGACAGGGCCGTAATTCACCCCTCCACTTT.

This clonotype was seen ten or more times. The rearrangement joins TRBV20-1 to TRBJ2-3; D assignment may be TRBD1 or TRBD2 (5 bases each). CDR1 and CDR2 from the germline V gene are DFQATT and SNEGSKA (reference sequence). The CDR3 is 13 residues long. V lost 4 bases and J lost 3, with 11 bases in between. The CDR3, as DNA: TGCAGTGCTATCGGGGCGACGACAGATACGCAGTATTTT. Its translation is CSAIGATTDTQYF.

The chain carries TRBV20-1 and TRBJ2-7, with 10 bases lining up with TRBD2. The germline V gene encodes CDR1 DFQATT and CDR2 SNEGSKA (reference sequence). CDR3 length: 16 amino acids. Losses at the gene ends were 0 bases for V and 5 bases for J; bases not matched to a gene: 10. CDR3 nucleotides: TGCAGTGCTAGAGATTGGGGAGCGGGGGGGGCCCACGAGCAGTACTTC. As protein: CSARDWGAGGAHEQYF.

This clonotype was observed many times. The chain couples TRBV20-1 to TRBJ2-2; the D gene is possibly TRBD2 (6 bases). The CDR3 totals 15 residues. V was clipped by 3 bases and J by 8 bases, with 19 bases between them. CDR1 is DFQATT and CDR2 is SNEGSKA in the germline V gene (reference sequence). The CDR3 reads CSASPATRYSGELFF. CDR3 nucleotides: TGCAGTGCTAGCCCAGCGACTAGATATTCGGGGGAGCTGTTTTTT.

This clonotype was seen many times. The CDR3: CAISEGTQSNQPQHF. DNA for the CDR3: TGTGCCATCAGTGAGGGGACACAAAGCAATCAGCCCCAGCATTTT. The chain recombines TRBV10-3 with TRBJ1-5; weak D call: TRBD1 (6 bases). Germline lookup yields CDR1 ENHRY and CDR2 SYGVKD. The CDR3 totals 15 residues. The V and J ends lost 2 bases and 1 base respectively, with 9 bases between them.

The gene calls are TRBV15 and TRBJ1-4; D may be TRBD1 (5 bases). This CDR3 region has 16 residues. Trimming pared 4 bases from V and 7 bases from J, leaving 19 bases between. Germline V CDR1 and CDR2: LNHNV, YYDKDF (reference sequence). CDR3 amino acids: CATSMTPRVSAEKLFF. DNA for the CDR3: TGTGCCACCAGCATGACCCCCAGGGTGTCAGCTGAAAAACTGTTTTTT. Variable domain in full (rest from reference TRBV15 and TRBJ1-4): DAMVIQNPRYQVTQFGKPVTLSCSQTLNHNVMYWYQQKSSQAPKLLFHYYDKDFNNEADTPDNFQSRRPNTSFCFLDIRSPGLGDTAMYLCATSMTPRVSAEKLFFGSGTQLSVL.

This clonotype was observed once. This clone may be a read error of a much larger clone one base away. This sequence joins TRBV18 and TRBJ1-2; D gene unclear. Germline assignment: CDR1 KGHSH and CDR2 LQKENI. This CDR3 spans 13 amino acids. The CDR3 DNA is TGTGTCAGCTCACCGACCAAGGCGGTTGGCTACACCTTC. Residues: CVSSPTKAVGYTF.

The chain combines TRBV2 with TRBJ2-7; TRBD1 matches at 7 bases. The trim removed 7 bases at V and 5 bases at J, leaving 8 bases unmatched. Per the germline V gene, CDR1 is SNHLY and CDR2 is FYNNEI. The CDR3 sequence is 13 residues long. The CDR3 sequence is CASKSDRVNEQYF. The CDR3 bases are TGTGCCAGCAAGAGCGACAGGGTAAACGAGCAGTACTTC. Full variable domain (rest looked up from reference TRBV2 and TRBJ2-7): EPEVTQTPSHQVTQMGQEVILRCVPISNHLYFYWYRQILGQKVEFLVSFYNNEISEKSEIFDDQFSVERPDGSNFTLKIRSTKLEDSAMYFCASKSDRVNEQYFGPGTRLTVT.

This clonotype was picked up many times. The chain has TRBV19 and TRBJ1-3, with 7 bases matching TRBD1. The V gene end was trimmed by 5 bases and the J gene end by 2 bases; junction bases not matched to a gene: 12. The CDR3 consists of 17 residues. Germline CDR1 and CDR2: LNHDA and SQIVND (reference sequence). CDR3 protein: CASSSLNRGRAGNTIYF. Written as DNA, the CDR3 is TGTGCCAGTAGTTCCCTAAACAGGGGCCGAGCTGGAAACACCATATATTTT.